This T cell receptor beta chain was sequenced during a study of blood T cells in healthy people across ages. This clonotype has a handful of counts. A second PCR, run for roughly 6 to 11 cycles, used a sample-barcoded 5' primer plus a J-beta primer mix. Each CDR3 protein gets one entry after TCRdb re-called the 5' RACE reads with MiXCR. The top ten hold 22% of the sample, which has under 950,000 distinct CDR3 sequences, around a fifth seen once. In germline, CDR1 is MDHEN, CDR2 SYDVKM. This CDR3 contains 16 residues. V gave up 5 bases and J gave up 5 bases, with 18 bases separating them. The specimen sequenced was blood. This receptor was obtained from a man aged 65-85 years in good health. The chain combines TRBV28 with TRBJ1-4, with TRBD1 as a possible D gene (6 bases). The CDR3 here is CASSLRFGGANEKLFF. CDR3 coding DNA: TGTGCCAGCAGTCTTCGTTTTGGGGGGGCGAATGAAAAACTGTTTTTT.